These 29 T cell receptor beta chains were all obtained from the same sample, sequenced in a study of Graves' ophthalmopathy and Graves' hyperthyroidism. Amplified TCR beta CDR3 regions were obtained using RNA transcripts as template. Second-round multiplex PCR came after first-round RT-PCR with HTBI primers. A single record per CDR3 protein comes from TCRdb applying MiXCR to the multiplex PCR reads. The sample records 660,000 or so distinct CDR3 sequences, just over 40% being singletons. Source material: peripheral blood. These receptors all come from an adult man with Graves' ophthalmopathy.

This clonotype was seen at least ten times. J is TRBJ1-6 and V is TRBV7-2; D unresolved. V gave up 2 bases and J gave up 8 bases, with 13 bases separating them. CDR1 is SGHTA, CDR2 FQGNSA, per germline. The CDR3 totals 15 residues. CDR3 loop: CASSLRFTVDSPLHF. CDR3 DNA sequence: TGTGCCAGCAGCTTAAGGTTTACGGTGGATTCACCCCTCCACTTT.

The chain combines TRBV15 with TRBJ1-4, with 7 bases identical to TRBD1. The trim removed 0 bases at V and 8 bases at J, leaving 6 bases unmatched. The germline gives CDR1 LNHNV, CDR2 YYDKDF (reference sequence). The CDR3 has 15 amino acids. The CDR3 here is CATSRDRGIGEKLFF. The CDR3 DNA sequence: TGTGCCACCAGCAGAGACAGGGGGATAGGAGAAAAACTGTTTTTT.

J is TRBJ2-2 and V is TRBV29-1; tentative D call: TRBD2 (6 bases). This CDR3 comprises 16 residues. CDR1 and CDR2 (germline): SQVTM, ANQGSEA. Trimming left V 0 bases short and J 7 bases short, with 18 bases between. CDR3 region: CSVEDSRRGVIGELFF. DNA for the CDR3: TGCAGCGTTGAAGATAGTAGGAGGGGCGTTATCGGGGAGCTGTTTTTT.

This clonotype was counted ten times or more. The chain links TRBV19 to TRBJ1-2; possible D gene TRBD1, 5 bases. Germline loops: CDR1 LNHDA, CDR2 SQIVND (reference sequence). This CDR3 has 11 amino acids. V lost 8 bases to trimming and J lost 5 bases, with 9 bases between them. The CDR3 spells CASLGGYGYTF. The CDR3 bases are TGTGCCAGTCTGGGGGGTTATGGCTACACCTTC.

This clonotype was recorded at least ten times. The genes are TRBV10-3 and TRBJ2-2; TRBD1 matches 10 bases. The CDR3 has 16 residues. With V trimmed by 7 bases and J by 3 bases, 8 bases remained unmatched. Germline V gene lookup returns CDR1 ENHRY and CDR2 SYGVKD. CDR3 sequence reads: CAINPGQGLDTGELFF. CDR3 in DNA: TGTGCCATCAACCCGGGACAGGGGCTGGACACCGGGGAGCTGTTTTTT.

A single count supports this clonotype. A much larger clone differs from this one at a single base, so this may be a read error. The J gene is TRBJ2-7, the V gene TRBV2, with D perhaps being TRBD1 or TRBD2 (6 bases each). The CDR3 extends over 14 amino acids. Germline V gives CDR1 SNHLY, CDR2 FYNNEI. The CDR3 nucleotides are TGTGTCAGCAGCTTAGGCTCGGGGGCGGAAGAGCAGTACTTC. Its translation: CVSSLGSGAEEQYF. The full variable domain, its missing parts supplied by reference TRBV2 and TRBJ2-7, is EPEVTQTPSHQVTQMGQEVILRCVPISNHLYFYWYRQILGQKVEFLVSFYNNEISEKSEIFDDQFSVERPDGSNFTLKIRSTKLEDSAMYFCVSSLGSGAEEQYFGPGTRLTVT.

V and J are TRBV15 and TRBJ2-1, with no clear D. The CDR3 covers 13 residues. Trimming cost V 1 base and J 10 bases, with 11 bases left between them. CDR1 and CDR2 from the germline V gene are LNHNV and YYDKDF (reference sequence). CDR3: CATSRGVGSEQFF. In nucleotides, the CDR3 is TGTGCCACCAGCAGAGGGGTGGGATCCGAGCAGTTCTTC.

This chain joins TRBV10-3 and TRBJ1-5, with TRBD1 matching 9 bases. Trimming removed 6 bases from V and 6 bases from J; junction bases left unmatched: 9. Per the germline V gene, CDR1 is ENHRY and CDR2 is SYGVKD. The CDR3 length is 15 residues. CDR3 DNA: TGTGCCATCAGGACCGGGACAGGGATCGTTCAGCCCCAGCATTTT. Its protein product is CAIRTGTGIVQPQHF.

Ten or more counts support this clonotype. The rearrangement links TRBV19 to TRBJ1-5; no definite D call. Germline CDR1 reads LNHDA; CDR2 reads SQIVND (reference sequence). The CDR3 loop spans 15 amino acids. V dropped 5 bases and J dropped 2 bases, with 13 bases sitting between them. CDR3 amino acids: CASSSYLGGNQPQHF. In nucleotides, the CDR3 is TGTGCCAGTAGTTCGTATTTGGGTGGCAATCAGCCCCAGCATTTT.

This chain links TRBV10-3 with TRBJ2-7; D unresolved. The CDR3 totals 12 residues. The ends were cut back, 3 bases at V and 6 bases at J, with 9 bases in the middle. CDR1 is ENHRY, CDR2 SYGVKD, per germline. In nucleotides, the CDR3 is TGTGCCATCAGTGACCTAACTGCCGAGCAGTACTTC. It specifies CAISDLTAEQYF.

The chain employs TRBV2 and TRBJ1-5; D possibly corresponds to TRBD1 (5 bases). In germline, CDR1 is SNHLY, CDR2 FYNNEI. The CDR3 totals 16 residues. The germline V and J ends were trimmed by 6 bases and 6 bases, with 21 bases remaining between them. The CDR3 reads CASSQGVSRQCQPQHF. CDR3 bases: TGTGCCAGCAGCCAAGGGGTCTCGAGGCAATGTCAGCCCCAGCATTTT.

This clonotype was detected only once. This chain links TRBV2 with TRBJ2-7; either TRBD1 or TRBD2 may fit D (5 bases each). The V end lost 0 bases, the J end lost 4 bases, and 13 bases lay between the germline ends. The germline V gene encodes CDR1 SNHLY and CDR2 FYNNEI. This CDR3 is 15 amino acids long. This chain's CDR3 is CASSEAYGTYYEQYV. In nucleotides, the CDR3 is TGTGCCAGCAGTGAAGCGTACGGGACCTATTACGAGCAGTACGTC.

This chain uses TRBV2 with TRBJ1-2, with a tentative D call TRBD1 (5 bases). CDR1 is SNHLY and CDR2 is FYNNEI in the germline V gene. There are 14 residues in the CDR3. Deletions cut 3 bases from V and 4 bases from J, with 12 bases between. This chain's CDR3 is CASSDRRDPYGYTF. Written as DNA, the CDR3 is TGTGCCAGCAGTGATAGGAGGGACCCCTATGGCTACACCTTC.

The chain is built from TRBV29-1 and TRBJ2-5, with TRBD1 identical over 11 bases. J gave up 5 bases and V 5 bases, and 10 bases lay outside the gene matches. The CDR3 spans 15 residues. Germline CDR1 reads SQVTM; CDR2 reads ANQGSEA. The CDR3 loop is CSVRDGQGALETQYF. The CDR3 nucleotides read TGCAGCGTTCGGGACGGACAGGGGGCTCTGGAGACCCAGTACTTC.

The chain joins TRBV7-2 to TRBJ2-5; 9 bases align to TRBD2. The length of the CDR3 is 16 residues. V gave up 3 bases and J gave up 3 bases; unmatched junction bases: 8. Germline CDR1 and CDR2: SGHTA and FQGNSA. CDR3 in amino acids: CASSFQQGGGEETQYF. CDR3 DNA sequence: TGTGCCAGCAGCTTCCAGCAGGGCGGGGGGGAAGAGACCCAGTACTTC.

This chain connects TRBV29-1 to TRBJ2-7; a possible D gene is TRBD2 (6 bases). Germline values: CDR1 SQVTM, CDR2 ANQGSEA. V lost 3 bases to trimming and J lost 3 bases, with 15 bases between them. CDR3 length: 14 amino acids. The CDR3 DNA is TGCAGCGTTGAGTGGAGGGGAAGGAGCTACGAGCAGTACTTC. Translation: CSVEWRGRSYEQYF.

This clonotype was detected ten times or more. V is TRBV20-1 and J is TRBJ2-5, with D unclear. Germline CDR1 is DFQATT and CDR2 is SNEGSKA (reference sequence). CDR3 length: 11 residues. The V end was cut by 3 bases, the J end by 2 bases, with 4 bases between. CDR3: CSASRQETQYF. The CDR3 region has the DNA TGCAGTGCTAGTCGGCAAGAGACCCAGTACTTC.

The chain links TRBV10-3 to TRBJ1-5; 7 nucleotides match TRBD1. The CDR3 totals 18 residues. V dropped 10 bases and J dropped 0; count of bases not matched to a gene: 18. Germline CDR1 ENHRY, CDR2 SYGVKD. CDR3 nucleotides: TGTGCCAGCAGCGAAGGGGTGTACAGGGGATATAGCAATCAGCCCCAGCATTTT. Its protein product is CASSEGVYRGYSNQPQHF.

This clonotype came up many times. The V gene is TRBV19, the J gene TRBJ1-6, with 8 bases identical to TRBD1. The germline gives CDR1 LNHDA, CDR2 SQIVND (reference sequence). The CDR3 covers 14 residues. J lost 12 bases, V lost 6 bases, and 10 bases had no gene match. The CDR3 DNA follows: TGTGCCAGTAGCCGGGGACAGGACCAAGAACCCCTCCACTTT. Translating it yields CASSRGQDQEPLHF.

The chain combines TRBV5-1 with TRBJ1-1; no definite D call. CDR1 and CDR2 (germline): SGHRS, YFSETQ. Trimming stripped 0 bases from V and 7 bases from J, with 13 bases between. This CDR3 contains 14 residues. The CDR3 DNA follows: TGCGCCAGCAGCTTGGATGGAAGGACTAATGAAGCTTTCTTT. The encoded protein is CASSLDGRTNEAFF.

The chain recombines TRBV29-1 with TRBJ1-2; tentatively, D is TRBD1 (6 bases). V dropped 8 bases and J dropped 0 bases, with 10 bases sitting between them. CDR1 and CDR2 from the germline V gene are SQVTM and ANQGSEA. The CDR3 loop spans 12 amino acids. CDR3 amino acids: CSTRTANYGYTF. CDR3 nucleotide sequence: TGCAGCACCCGGACAGCTAACTATGGCTACACCTTC. Using reference TRBV29-1 and TRBJ1-2 for the parts outside the CDR3, the full variable domain is SAVISQKPSRDICQRGTSLTIQCQVDSQVTMMFWYRQQPGQSLTLIATANQGSEATYESGFVIDKFPISRPNLTFSTLTVSNMSPEDSSIYLCSTRTANYGYTFGSGTRLTVV.

Concerning this clonotype: At one of its ends the junction is not consistent with the germline gene, which may arise from a read error. The chain carries TRBV11-3 and TRBJ1-1; D remains unclear. CDR1 and CDR2 (germline): SGHNT, YENEEA. This CDR3 is 13 amino acids long. The CDR3 region has the DNA TGTGCCAGCAGCTTAGTGGCAGACACTGAAGCTCTCTTT. Protein sequence: CASSLVADTEALF.

This clonotype was detected ten times or more. This chain connects TRBV19 to TRBJ2-5; D is possibly TRBD1 or TRBD2 (5 bases each). This CDR3 has 17 amino acids. V lost 4 bases to trimming and J lost 3 bases, with 21 bases between them. In germline, CDR1 is LNHDA, CDR2 SQIVND (reference sequence). CDR3 nucleotides: TGTGCCAGTAGTACGACGCCCCATCAGGGACGGAAAGAGACCCAGTACTTC. Encoded protein: CASSTTPHQGRKETQYF.

This clonotype has a count of ten or more. This chain uses TRBV2 with TRBJ1-1, with D possibly being TRBD1 (5 bases). This CDR3 region has 17 residues. CDR1 is SNHLY, CDR2 FYNNEI, per germline. Trimming cost V 7 bases and J 0 bases, with 21 bases left between them. The CDR3 reads CASTMDMKNTMNTEAFF. CDR3 in DNA: TGTGCCAGCACCATGGACATGAAGAACACCATGAACACTGAAGCTTTCTTT.

This clonotype has at least ten counts. J is TRBJ1-2 and V is TRBV12-3 or TRBV12-4; 7 bases fit TRBD1. J gave up 6 bases and V 4 bases, and 11 bases lay outside the gene matches. This CDR3 is 15 amino acids long. The CDR3 here is CASSYRGPMANGYTF. As DNA, the CDR3 is TGTGCCAGCAGTTACAGGGGCCCTATGGCTAATGGCTACACCTTC.

This clonotype was observed many times. The chain has TRBV6-5 and TRBJ1-6, with TRBD1 matching over 8 bases. With V trimmed by 9 bases and J by 15 bases, 1 base remained unmatched. Germline CDR1 reads MNHEY; CDR2 reads SVGAGI. The CDR3 covers 9 residues. The CDR3 spells CARDRDLHF. Written as DNA, the CDR3 is TGTGCCAGGGACAGGGACCTCCACTTT.

This clonotype has just one count. A much larger clone is a single base away; this may be a read error. This chain uses TRBV7-2 with TRBJ1-3; D is perhaps TRBD1 (6 bases). Deletions cut 4 bases from V and 2 bases from J, with 12 bases between. The V gene's germline CDR1 is SGHTA and CDR2 FQGNSA. The CDR3 runs 15 residues. CDR3 bases: TGTGCCAGCAGCTCCAGGGGCAGCGCTGGAAACACCATATATTTT. It translates to CASSSRGSAGNTIYF.

This clonotype was picked up many times. V usage is TRBV29-1 and J usage is TRBJ2-7; D is uncertain. The CDR3 runs to 11 residues. Germline CDR1 SQVTM, CDR2 ANQGSEA. V was clipped by 5 bases and J by 3 bases, with 8 bases between them. CDR3 DNA: TGCAGCGTTCGGATCCGCTACGAGCAGTACTTC. Protein sequence: CSVRIRYEQYF.

This clonotype occurred many times. This chain connects TRBV14 to TRBJ1-1, with a weak D call TRBD1 (6 bases). V dropped 1 base and J dropped 8 bases, with 14 bases sitting between them. Germline lookup yields CDR1 SGHDN and CDR2 FVKESK. There are 14 residues in the CDR3. In nucleotides, the CDR3 is TGTGCCAGCAGCCAAGTCTCAGGGGCCTGGGAAGCTTTCTTT. Protein product: CASSQVSGAWEAFF.